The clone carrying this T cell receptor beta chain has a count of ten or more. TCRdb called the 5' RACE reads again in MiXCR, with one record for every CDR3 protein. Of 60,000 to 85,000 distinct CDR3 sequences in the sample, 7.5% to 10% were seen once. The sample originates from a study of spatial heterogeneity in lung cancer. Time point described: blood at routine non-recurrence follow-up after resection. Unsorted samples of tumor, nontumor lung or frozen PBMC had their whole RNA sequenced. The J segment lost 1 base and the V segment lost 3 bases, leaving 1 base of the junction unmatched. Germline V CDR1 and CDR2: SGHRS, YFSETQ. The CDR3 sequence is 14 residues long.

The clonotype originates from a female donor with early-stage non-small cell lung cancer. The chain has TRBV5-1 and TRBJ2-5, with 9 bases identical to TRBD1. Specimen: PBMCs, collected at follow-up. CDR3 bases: TGCGCCAGCAGCTGGACAGGGGTCCAAGAGACCCAGTACTTC. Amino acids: CASSWTGVQETQYF. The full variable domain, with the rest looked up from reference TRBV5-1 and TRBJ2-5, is KAGVTQTPRYLIKTRGQQVTLSCSPISGHRSVSWYQQTPGQGLQFLFEYFSETQRNKGNFPGRFSGRQFSNSRSEMNVSTLELGDSALYLCASSWTGVQETQYFGPGTRLLVL.